Listed below are T cell receptor beta chains from one sample, sequenced in a study of cytomegalovirus exposure and HLA in healthy donors. Measured with immunoSEQ multiplex PCR; TCRdb has only the in-frame clones, and not every one. This sample has 80,000 to 95,000 clones; approximately 95% occur once, and the top ten carry 0.95% to 1.3%. Sequencing was performed on PBMCs. The receptors were sampled from a woman in her thirties in good health and CMV-seropositive. Both conserved end residues are part of each CDR3. A D gene is named only where the DNA matches it firmly. Expanded clones are given a class, and other clones once, few, many or no size at all.

>TRBD1|.|TRBV18|TRBJ2-5
TGTGCCAGCTCGCCAGGGACAGGGTCCCAAGAGACCCAGTACTTC
CASSPGTGSQETQYF
>TRBD1|.|TRBV28|TRBJ2-7
TGTGCCAGCAGTTTACTAGGACAGGGGGCCTACGAGCAGTACTTC
CASSLLGQGAYEQYF
>.|.|TRBV30|TRBJ1-2
TGTGCCTGGACCTCATTCGCAGGTGATTCCACGGATGGCTACACCTTC
CAWTSFAGDSTDGYTF
>.|.|TRBV4-1|TRBJ2-3
TGCGCCAGCAGCCAATCCGGGCGAGGGATCTTACCTCCTAGCACAGATACGCAGTATTTT
CASSQSGRGILPPSTDTQYF
>.|.|TRBV7-9|TRBJ2-4
TGTGCCAGCAGCCCCCCCGGACTAGCCAAAAACATTCAGTACTTC
CASSPPGLAKNIQYF
>.|.|TRBV9|TRBJ2-3
TGTGCCAGCAGCTTCGGAGGAACTAGCACAGATACGCAGTATTTT
CASSFGGTSTDTQYF
>TRBD2|.|TRBV7-3|TRBJ2-2
TGTGCCAGCAGCCCCGGGGCGGGAGTGCGTACCGGGGAGCTGTTTTTT
CASSPGAGVRTGELFF
>.|.|TRBV20-1|TRBJ2-1
TGTTCTAGCGAGAGTCACAATGAGCAGTTCTTC
CSSESHNEQFF
>TRBD1|.|TRBV7-9|TRBJ2-5
TGTGCCAGCAGCTTAGGTGACAGGGGCTTAAGAGAGACCCAGTACTTC
CASSLGDRGLRETQYF
>.|.|TRBV10-2|TRBJ2-7
TGCGCCAGCACGGAAAGCAGGGGAGACTACGAGCAGTACTTC
CASTESRGDYEQYF
>.|.|TRBV19|TRBJ1-2
TGTGCCAGCCTTCAGGGCTGGGGTGGCTACACCTTC
CASLQGWGGYTF
>.|once|TRBV13|TRBJ2-6
TGTGCCAGCAGCTTAGAGGGGTCTGGGGCCAACGTCCTGACTTTC
CASSLEGSGANVLTF
>.|.|TRBV15|TRBJ1-5
TGTGCCACCAGCGAAGGGGTTAGCAATCAGCCCCAGCATTTT
CATSEGVSNQPQHF
>TRBD1|.|TRBV30|TRBJ2-3
TGTGCCTGGACCGCAGGGGGCGACGCAGATACGCAGTATTTT
CAWTAGGDADTQYF
>TRBD1|.|TRBV7-9|TRBJ1-4
TGTGCCAGCTCGTTGGAGACAGGGGGCGCATTATCGCTGTTTTTT
CASSLETGGALSLFF
>TRBD1|.|TRBV6-1|TRBJ2-7
TGTGCCAGCAGAAGGGTCGGGACAGGGGGAGGCGAGCAGTACTTC
CASRRVGTGGGEQYF
>.|.|TRBV5-5|TRBJ2-7
TGTGCCAGCAGCTTGGGTGGGGGCCCTGGGGCGTACTTC
CASSLGGGPGAYF
>TRBD1|once|TRBV4-3|TRBJ2-1
TGCGCCAGCAGCCAAGATCCCCCGGGGACAGGGTGGAAGTTCTTC
CASSQDPPGTGWKFF
>TRBD2|.|TRBV28|TRBJ2-1
TGTGCCAGCAGTCAGATAACGGGACTAGTCTACAATGAGCAGTTCTTC
CASSQITGLVYNEQFF
>.|.|TRBV18|TRBJ2-7
TGTGCCAGCTCACCAACAAGGGGCTACGAGCAGTACTTC
CASSPTRGYEQYF
>.|.|TRBV6-1|TRBJ2-7
TGTGCCAGCAGTGAAATCCTCCAACAGGATTTCTCCTACGAGCAGTACTTC
CASSEILQQDFSYEQYF
>.|.|TRBV15|TRBJ2-7
TGTGCCACCAGCCTGAAGGAAGGTGGGGGGGCCGAGCAGTACTTC
CATSLKEGGGAEQYF
>TRBD2|.|TRBV7-9|TRBJ2-5
TGTGCCAGCAGCTTAGGTAGCGGGAGGGCATGGGAGACCCAGTACTTC
CASSLGSGRAWETQYF
>.|once|TRBV7-2|TRBJ2-7
TGTGCCAGCAGCTTAGCGGCTAGGGGTAACGGCGAGCAGTACTTC
CASSLAARGNGEQYF
>TRBD1|.|TRBV18|TRBJ2-7
TGTGCCAGCTCAACAGGACAGGGAGATGAGCAGTACTTC
CASSTGQGDEQYF
>.|.|TRBV28|TRBJ2-1
TGTGCCAGCAGTCAAGGAGGGGTAGGGGTCAATGAGCAGTTCTTC
CASSQGGVGVNEQFF
>TRBD1|.|TRBV30|TRBJ1-5
TGTGCCTGGAGTAGGGGACAGGGGTCCAATCAGCCCCAGCATTTT
CAWSRGQGSNQPQHF
>TRBD2|.|TRBV27|TRBJ2-2
TGTGCCAGCAGTTTGATTGGCGGGAGTGCCGGGGAGCTGTTTTTT
CASSLIGGSAGELFF
>TRBD2|.|TRBV4-1|TRBJ2-7
TGCGCCAGCAGCCAAGTTCTAGCGGGAGGTCAAGAGCAGTACTTC
CASSQVLAGGQEQYF
>.|.|TRBV28|TRBJ2-7
TGTGCCAGCAGCGGCCACACGGGACTCTCAAAACGCTACGAGCAGTACTTC
CASSGHTGLSKRYEQYF
>TRBD1|.|TRBV7-9|TRBJ2-3
TGTGCCAGCAGCTCCCCGGACAGGAACACAGATACGCAGTATTTT
CASSSPDRNTDTQYF
>TRBD2|.|TRBV5-1|TRBJ2-2
TGCGCCAGCAGCCTCTTAGCGGGAGGAGGCGGGGAGCTGTTTTTT
CASSLLAGGGGELFF
>.|.|TRBV7-2|TRBJ1-2
TGTGCCAGCAGCCAGCGGAACTATGGCTACACCTTC
CASSQRNYGYTF
>TRBD2|.|TRBV28|TRBJ2-1
TGTGCCAGCAGTCTCCATAGCGGGAGGGGCTCCTACAATGAGCAGTTCTTC
CASSLHSGRGSYNEQFF
>TRBD2|.|TRBV7-8|TRBJ2-7
TGTGCCAGCAGCTTAGGGACGGGACTAATAGGCGAGCAGTACTTC
CASSLGTGLIGEQYF
>TRBD2|few|TRBV19|TRBJ2-2
TGTGCCAGTACCGATGGGGGTGGGATGGGACTAGCTTACACCGGGGAGCTGTTTTTT
CASTDGGGMGLAYTGELFF
>TRBD1|.|TRBV19|TRBJ2-7
TGTGCCAGATTAGACCCGGGACAGATAACCTACGAGCAGTACTTC
CARLDPGQITYEQYF
>.|.|TRBV18|TRBJ1-3
TGTGCCAGCTCAAAGGACAGATCTGGAAACACCATATATTTT
CASSKDRSGNTIYF
>.|.|TRBV27|TRBJ1-1
TGTGCCAGCAGTCCCCTAGTGAACACTGAAGCTTTCTTT
CASSPLVNTEAFF
>.|.|TRBV30|TRBJ1-5
TGTGCCTGGAGTGGGCAGATCAATCAGCCCCAGCATTTT
CAWSGQINQPQHF
>.|.|TRBV11-2|TRBJ1-5
TGTGCCAGCAGCCCACGGGTGATTGGCAATCAGCCCCAGCATTTT
CASSPRVIGNQPQHF
>.|.|TRBV7-8|TRBJ2-1
TGTGCCAGCAGCTCGCGGTCGAGCTACAATGAGCAGTTCTTC
CASSSRSSYNEQFF
>.|.|TRBV28|TRBJ1-2
TGTGCCAGCAGTTATACAGACCACTATGGCTACACCTTC
CASSYTDHYGYTF
>.|.|TRBV4-2|TRBJ2-5
TGTGCCAGCAGCCAAGATCGAGGCTATCCAGAGACCCAGTACTTC
CASSQDRGYPETQYF
>.|few|TRBV5-6|TRBJ1-2
TGTGCCAGCAGCTTGGCCGGGGATGGCTACACCTTC
CASSLAGDGYTF
>.|once|TRBV4-3|TRBJ1-5
TGCGCCAGCAGCCAAGAGATTGGGCCAGTAAGCAATCAGCCCCAGCATTTT
CASSQEIGPVSNQPQHF
>TRBD2|.|TRBV5-1|TRBJ2-5
TGCGCCAGCAGCTTCGGGGGGGGAGAGACCCAGTACTTC
CASSFGGGETQYF
>.|.|TRBV4-3|TRBJ2-2
TGCGCCAGCAGCCAAGAGGCATTCCAGAACACCGGGGAGCTGTTTTTT
CASSQEAFQNTGELFF
>.|.|TRBV28|TRBJ1-2
TGTGCCAGCAGTTTCGGGCGAAGGAGGTTCTATGGCTACACCTTC
CASSFGRRRFYGYTF
>TRBD1|.|TRBV5-4|TRBJ2-6
TGTGCCAGCAGCTCGACAGGGAACGGGGCCAACGTCCTGACTTTC
CASSSTGNGANVLTF
>TRBD1|.|TRBV28|TRBJ1-1
TGTGCCAGCAGCCTGAGAATGAACCCGGGACAGCGACACACTGAAGCTTTCTTT
CASSLRMNPGQRHTEAFF
>.|.|TRBV9|TRBJ2-1
TGTGCCAGCAGCGACCGGAGGGCTAGTTCCTACAATGAGCAGTTCTTC
CASSDRRASSYNEQFF
>.|.|TRBV7-2|TRBJ2-7
TGTGCCAGCAGCTTGACCTCTCTCCGGGAGTCCTACGAGCAGTACTTC
CASSLTSLRESYEQYF
>TRBD1|.|TRBV5-1|TRBJ2-7
TGCGCCAGCAGCACTACAGGGGGCGAGCAGTACTTC
CASSTTGGEQYF
>.|.|TRBV10-3|TRBJ2-7
TGTGCCTCCAGGGGGGCCTACGAGCAGTACTTC
CASRGAYEQYF
>.|.|TRBV10-3|TRBJ2-7
TGTGCCATCAGTGAGTCCAGACTAGTTGGATCCTACGAGCAGTACTTC
CAISESRLVGSYEQYF
>.|.|TRBV5-4|TRBJ1-1
TGTGCCAGCAGCTCAGACAGGCACGGATGGGACACTGAAGCTTTCTTT
CASSSDRHGWDTEAFF
>.|.|TRBV10-3|TRBJ2-1
TGTGCCATCAGGGACGGCAGGGCCGGTGGGGATGAGCAGTTCTTC
CAIRDGRAGGDEQFF
>.|.|TRBV7-6|TRBJ2-3
TGTGCCAGCAGCTTAGGGTCGGGGTCCGCAGATACGCAGTATTTT
CASSLGSGSADTQYF